The 7 T cell receptor beta chains in this list originate from one sample, sequenced in a study of blood T cell repertoires in COVID-19. Sequenced by immunoSEQ multiplex PCR; TCRdb stores in-frame clones only, minus some. The repertoire holds roughly 130,000 clones, with around nine tenths as singletons. The sequencing input was peripheral blood. These receptors all stem from a man in his 60s with active or convalescent COVID-19.

The chain combines TRBV9 with TRBJ2-3; D is possibly TRBD2 (5 bases). Germline CDR1 is SGDLS and CDR2 is YYNGEE. The CDR3 sequence is 15 residues long. Trimming stripped 3 bases from V and 7 bases from J, with 18 bases between. The CDR3 loop reads CASSEEPGKVNTQYF. CDR3 nucleotide sequence: TGTGCCAGCAGCGAGGAGCCCGGGAAGGTAAATACGCAGTATTTT.

The chain has TRBV10-2 and TRBJ2-3, with TRBD1 matching 9 bases. Unmatched junction bases numbered 7, after V lost 9 bases and J lost 3 bases. This CDR3 is 14 amino acids long. CDR1 is WSHSY, CDR2 SAAADI, per germline. The chain's CDR3 is CASGTGNRTDTQYF. The CDR3 DNA follows: TGCGCCAGTGGGACAGGGAATAGGACAGATACGCAGTATTTT.

This chain joins TRBV5-3 and TRBJ1-2, with TRBD1 identical over 8 bases. TRBV5-3 carries the ORF label, with uncertain function. J lost 2 bases, V lost 4 bases, and 7 bases had no gene match. The CDR3 runs 15 residues. The CDR3 sequence: CARSPRQGKNYGYTF. The CDR3 DNA reads as TGTGCCAGAAGCCCTCGACAGGGGAAGAACTATGGCTACACCTTC.

This chain links TRBV3-1 (or the pseudogene TRBV3-2) with TRBJ2-3; TRBD2 agrees at 12 bases. Germline CDR1 LGHDT, CDR2 YNNKEL (reference sequence). This CDR3 has 17 amino acids. V dropped 4 bases and J dropped 3; count of bases not matched to a gene: 8. CDR3 sequence reads: CASSPRLAGAGTDTQYF. CDR3 nucleotide sequence: TGTGCCAGCAGCCCGCGACTAGCGGGAGCGGGGACAGATACGCAGTATTTT.

This sequence joins TRBV5-1 and TRBJ2-3, with TRBD2 matching 10 bases. The V segment lost 2 bases and the J segment 0 bases; nucleotides outside the gene matches: 3. The CDR3 has 16 residues. Per germline, CDR1 SGHRS and CDR2 YFSETQ. CDR3 sequence (DNA): TGCGCCAGCAGCTTAGGACTAGCGGATAGCACAGATACGCAGTATTTT. Its protein product is CASSLGLADSTDTQYF.

The gene calls are TRBV19 and TRBJ1-1; weak D call: TRBD1 (5 bases). There are 15 residues in the CDR3. V lost 5 bases and J 0 bases, leaving 13 bases between the germline ends. Germline V lookup: CDR1 LNHDA, CDR2 SQIVND (reference sequence). For the CDR3, the DNA is TGTGCCAGTAGTCCCTCGGGGGTTATGAACACTGAAGCTTTCTTT. Translating gives CASSPSGVMNTEAFF.

J is TRBJ2-3 and V is TRBV11-2, with TRBD2 matching 8 bases. This CDR3 region has 16 residues. V trimming: 3 bases; J trimming: 0 bases; junction bases outside the gene matches: 5. Germline V gene data show CDR1 as SGHAT and CDR2 as FQNNGV. The CDR3 sequence is CASSFGGGLSTDTQYF. CDR3 DNA: TGTGCCAGCAGCTTCGGGGGGGGGCTGAGCACAGATACGCAGTATTTT.